This T cell receptor (beta chain) stems from a study of PD-1 blockade in classical Hodgkin lymphoma (dated by TCRdb to 2020 to 2022). Notes on the research overall: Nivolumab dosing was 3 mg/kg intravenously every 2 weeks, continuing until either disease progression or unacceptable toxicity. The study used TCR beta sequencing and CyTOF to define a peripheral blood immune signature of response to PD-1 blockade in classical Hodgkin lymphoma.

The Qiagen DNeasy kit was used to extract genomic DNA both from unsorted PBMCs and from the negatively selected CD4+ and CD8+ fractions. Using primers that anneal to V and J segments, immunoSEQ multiplex PCR amplified the TCR beta CDR3 regions. A synthetic immune receptor repertoire was used to minimize amplification bias, and any residual bias was removed computationally once sequencing was done. Processing in the source paper ran as follows. Custom Python scripts were used to quantify repertoire diversity as the Shannon entropy index. Unsorted, CD4+ and CD8+ repertoires were examined separately, except in combined analyses, for which CD4+ and CD8+ sequences were merged in silico. A clone counted as expanded when the clone's frequency after treatment rose at least 2-fold relative to C1D1, and clones undetected at baseline were given a pseudocount of 0.5. Clones with 0 or 1 copy at C1D1 were classified as singleton clones, and clones with 2 or more copies were classified as non-singleton clones. Clones expanded in unsorted samples were assigned a CD4+, CD8+ or unknown annotation through matching of protein sequences in sorted samples from the same patient. Diversity changes from C1D1 to C4D1 were tested in paired samples using Wilcoxon tests. This is the immuneACCESS table as TCRdb keeps it, with only in-frame sequences that have V and J called. A part of the clones is gone; compared with another copy, unresolved V genes explain less than half, and the rest is unexplained. V and J calls and clone size are those listed in that table; D and trimming were worked out from the DNA. The sample table holds around 91,000 clones, of which 75% to 85% were seen once. The ten top clones hold approximately 15% of the sample.

The CDR3 measures 15 amino acids from cysteine to phenylalanine. Left in the record is the CDR3 DNA by itself, 45 bases read in frame from the first base. The germline V gene encodes CDR1 MDHEN and CDR2 SYDVKM. The V end loses 4 bases and the J end loses 8 bases, and a stretch of 17 bases separates them. Broad study findings and their caveats: Baseline TCR diversity was reported to be lower in newly diagnosed patients than in healthy donors and to be lower still in relapsed/refractory patients. The study was restricted to a single clinical trial cohort, and the causes of repertoire differences, possibly disease activity or prior therapy, were left undefined. Patients starting nivolumab less than 1 year after ASCT had lower diversity and were excluded from later analyses to avoid confounding by immune reconstitution. By C4D1, a significant rise was seen in CD4+ TCR diversity but not in CD8+ TCR diversity (p=0.0027 vs p=0.16), and the rise was most apparent among complete responders (p=0.02). Trial patients with a complete response had baseline diversity similar to that of newly diagnosed patients, while partial responders and progressors had significantly lower diversity.

This specimen's time point label, interpreted: cycle 2 day 1 (C2D1) of nivolumab. All trial patients had relapsed after autologous stem cell transplantation, with cohorts A, B and C differing in prior brentuximab vedotin exposure. The trial cohort comprised a few dozen patients with relapsed/refractory classical Hodgkin lymphoma whose best overall responses were complete response, partial response or progressive disease. Single-agent nivolumab was administered to trial patients in the multi-cohort phase II CheckMate 205 trial. An independent review committee assessed best overall response by applying the 2007 International Working Group response criteria. Trial PBMCs were collected just before the start of nivolumab (C1D1) and during therapy at cycle 2 day 1 and cycle 4 day 1. Peripheral blood was collected in 8 mL Vacutainer Cell Preparation Tubes, from which PBMCs were isolated by centrifugation and then cryopreserved.

Concerning this clone: Its antigen is unknown. No much larger clonotype is one base removed from it; base qualities were not supplied.

The sequencing used peripheral blood mononuclear cells (PBMCs), collected before the second cycle of nivolumab. This TCR derives from a human donor with classical Hodgkin lymphoma. The rearrangement joined TRBV28 to TRBJ1-4; matching of 5 bases hints at TRBD1 as the D gene. The CDR3 loop reads CASSSEGGEDEKLFF. The nucleotide sequence reads TGTGCCAGCAGTTCGGAGGGAGGGGAAGACGAAAAACTGTTTTTT.